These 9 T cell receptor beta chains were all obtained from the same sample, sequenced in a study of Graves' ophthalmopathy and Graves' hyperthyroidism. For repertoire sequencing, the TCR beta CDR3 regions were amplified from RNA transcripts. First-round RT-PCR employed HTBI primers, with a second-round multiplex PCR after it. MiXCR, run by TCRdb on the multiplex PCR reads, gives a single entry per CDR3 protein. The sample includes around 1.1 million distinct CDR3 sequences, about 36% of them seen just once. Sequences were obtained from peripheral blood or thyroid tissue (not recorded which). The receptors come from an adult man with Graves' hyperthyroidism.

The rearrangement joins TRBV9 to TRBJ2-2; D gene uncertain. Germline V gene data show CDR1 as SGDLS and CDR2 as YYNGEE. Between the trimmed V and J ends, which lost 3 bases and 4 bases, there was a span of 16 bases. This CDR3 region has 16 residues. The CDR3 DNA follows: TGTGCCAGCAGCGCATTTTCCAGGTCGGGCACCGGGGAGCTGTTTTTT. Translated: CASSAFSRSGTGELFF.

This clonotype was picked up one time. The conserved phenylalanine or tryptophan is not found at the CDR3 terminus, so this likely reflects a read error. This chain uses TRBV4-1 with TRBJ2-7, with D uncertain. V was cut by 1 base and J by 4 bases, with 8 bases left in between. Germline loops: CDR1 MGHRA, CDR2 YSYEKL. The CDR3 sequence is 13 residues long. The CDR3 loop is CASSQGTGYEQYC. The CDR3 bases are TGCGCCAGCAGCCAAGGGACGGGTTACGAGCAGTACTGC.

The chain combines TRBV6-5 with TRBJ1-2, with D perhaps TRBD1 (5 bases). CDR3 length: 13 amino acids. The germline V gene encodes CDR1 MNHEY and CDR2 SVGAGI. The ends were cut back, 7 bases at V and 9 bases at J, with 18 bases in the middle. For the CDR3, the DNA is TGTGCCAGCATCAACTCCCAGGGCTACAGCTACACCTTC. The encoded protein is CASINSQGYSYTF.

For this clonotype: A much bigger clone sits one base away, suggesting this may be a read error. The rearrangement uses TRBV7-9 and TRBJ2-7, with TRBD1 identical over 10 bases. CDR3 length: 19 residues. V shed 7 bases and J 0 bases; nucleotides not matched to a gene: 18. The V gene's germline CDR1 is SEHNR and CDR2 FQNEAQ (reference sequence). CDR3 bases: TGTGCCAGCAACCTATGCGTAGGGACAGGGGCCCTGAGCTCCTACGAGCAGTACTTC. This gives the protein CASNLCVGTGALSSYEQYF.

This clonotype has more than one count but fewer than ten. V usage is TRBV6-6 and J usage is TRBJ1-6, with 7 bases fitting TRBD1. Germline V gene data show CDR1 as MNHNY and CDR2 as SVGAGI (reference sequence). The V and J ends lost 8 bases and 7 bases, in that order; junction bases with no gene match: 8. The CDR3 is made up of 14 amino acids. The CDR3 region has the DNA TGTGCCAGCGTCCAGGGGGGTGGGAATTCACCCCTCCACTTT. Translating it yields CASVQGGGNSPLHF.

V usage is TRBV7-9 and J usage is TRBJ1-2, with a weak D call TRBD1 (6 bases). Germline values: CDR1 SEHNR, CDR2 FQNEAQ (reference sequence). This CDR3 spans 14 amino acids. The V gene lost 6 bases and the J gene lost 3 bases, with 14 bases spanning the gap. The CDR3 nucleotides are TGTGCCAGCAGTCCTTCCGGGACATACTATGGCTACACCTTC. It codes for CASSPSGTYYGYTF.

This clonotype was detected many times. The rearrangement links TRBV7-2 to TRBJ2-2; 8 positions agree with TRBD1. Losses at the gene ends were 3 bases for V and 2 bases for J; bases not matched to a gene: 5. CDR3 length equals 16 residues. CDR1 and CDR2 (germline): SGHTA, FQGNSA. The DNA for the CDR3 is TGTGCCAGCAGCTTGGGACAGGAGATTAACACCGGGGAGCTGTTTTTT. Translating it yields CASSLGQEINTGELFF.

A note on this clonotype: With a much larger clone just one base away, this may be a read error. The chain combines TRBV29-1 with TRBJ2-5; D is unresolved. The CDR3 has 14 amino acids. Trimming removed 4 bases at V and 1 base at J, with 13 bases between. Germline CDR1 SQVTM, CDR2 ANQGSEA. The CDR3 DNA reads TGCAGCGTTGCAGATTGGCGAGTCCAAGAGACCCAGTACTTC. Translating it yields CSVADWRVQETQYF.

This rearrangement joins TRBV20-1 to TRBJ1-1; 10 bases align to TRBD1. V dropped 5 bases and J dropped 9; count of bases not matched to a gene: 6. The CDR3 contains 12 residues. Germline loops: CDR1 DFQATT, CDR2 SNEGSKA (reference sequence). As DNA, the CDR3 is TGCAGTGCTCGACAGGGGGCGACGAAAGCTTTCTTT. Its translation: CSARQGATKAFF.